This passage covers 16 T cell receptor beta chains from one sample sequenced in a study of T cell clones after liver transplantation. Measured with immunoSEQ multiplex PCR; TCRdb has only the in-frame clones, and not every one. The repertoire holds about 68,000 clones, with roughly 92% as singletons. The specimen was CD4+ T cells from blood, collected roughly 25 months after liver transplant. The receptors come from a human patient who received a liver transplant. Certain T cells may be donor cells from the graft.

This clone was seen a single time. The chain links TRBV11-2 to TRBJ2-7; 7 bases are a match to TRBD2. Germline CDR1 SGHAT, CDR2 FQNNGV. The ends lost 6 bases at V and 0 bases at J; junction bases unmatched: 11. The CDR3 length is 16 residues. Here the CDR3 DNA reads TGTGCCAGCAGTCGCAATAGCGGGTCGAGCTCCTACGAGCAGTACTTC. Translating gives CASSRNSGSSSYEQYF.

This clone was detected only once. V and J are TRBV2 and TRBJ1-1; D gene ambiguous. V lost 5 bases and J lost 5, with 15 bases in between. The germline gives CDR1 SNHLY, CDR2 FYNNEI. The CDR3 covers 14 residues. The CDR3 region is CASSSARWGTEAFF. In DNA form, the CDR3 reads TGTGCCAGCAGTTCGGCCCGATGGGGAACTGAAGCTTTCTTT.

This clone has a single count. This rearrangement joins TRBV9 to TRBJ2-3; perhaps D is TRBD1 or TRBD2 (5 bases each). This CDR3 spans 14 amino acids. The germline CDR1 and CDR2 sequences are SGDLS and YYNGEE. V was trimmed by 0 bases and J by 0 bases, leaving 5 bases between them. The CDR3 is CASSVGDSTDTQYF. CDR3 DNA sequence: TGTGCCAGCAGCGTAGGGGACAGCACAGATACGCAGTATTTT.

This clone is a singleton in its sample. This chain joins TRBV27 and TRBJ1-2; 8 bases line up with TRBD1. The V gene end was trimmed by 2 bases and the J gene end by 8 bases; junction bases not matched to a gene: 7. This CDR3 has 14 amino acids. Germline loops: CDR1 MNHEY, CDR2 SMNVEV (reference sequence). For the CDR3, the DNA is TGTGCCAGCAGTTTAAGAGACAGGGGAAGAGGCTACACCTTC. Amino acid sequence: CASSLRDRGRGYTF.

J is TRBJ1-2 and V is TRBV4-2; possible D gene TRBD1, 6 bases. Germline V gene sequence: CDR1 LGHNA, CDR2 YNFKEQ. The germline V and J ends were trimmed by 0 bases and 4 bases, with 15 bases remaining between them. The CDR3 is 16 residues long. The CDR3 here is CASSQDERGDFYGYTF. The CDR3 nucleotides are TGTGCCAGCAGCCAAGACGAAAGGGGGGATTTCTATGGCTACACCTTC.

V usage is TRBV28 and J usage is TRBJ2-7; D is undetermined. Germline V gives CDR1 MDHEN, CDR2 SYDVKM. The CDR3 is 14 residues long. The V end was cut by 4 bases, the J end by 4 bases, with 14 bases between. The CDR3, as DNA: TGTGCCAGCAGTTCCCCGAACAACGAATACGAGCAGTACTTC. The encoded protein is CASSSPNNEYEQYF.

CDR3 region: CASMDSSNQPQHF. The CDR3 nucleotides read TGTGCCAGCATGGACAGCAGCAATCAGCCCCAGCATTTT. This chain joins TRBV2 and TRBJ1-5; possibly TRBD1 for D (6 bases). The CDR3 is 13 residues long. The germline V and J ends were trimmed by 7 bases and 1 base, with 8 bases remaining between them. Germline V gene lookup returns CDR1 SNHLY and CDR2 FYNNEI.

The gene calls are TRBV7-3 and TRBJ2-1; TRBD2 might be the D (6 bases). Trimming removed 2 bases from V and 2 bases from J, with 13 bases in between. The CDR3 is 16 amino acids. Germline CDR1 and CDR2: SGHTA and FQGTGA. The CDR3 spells CASSLSGPGAYNEQFF. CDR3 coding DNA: TGTGCCAGCAGCTTATCAGGACCGGGAGCCTACAATGAGCAGTTCTTC. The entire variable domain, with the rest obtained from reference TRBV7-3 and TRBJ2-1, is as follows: GAGVSQTPSNKVTEKGKYVELRCDPISGHTALYWYRQSLGQGPEFLIYFQGTGAADDSGLPNDRFFAVRPEGSVSTLKIQRTERGDSAVYLCASSLSGPGAYNEQFFGPGTRLTVL.

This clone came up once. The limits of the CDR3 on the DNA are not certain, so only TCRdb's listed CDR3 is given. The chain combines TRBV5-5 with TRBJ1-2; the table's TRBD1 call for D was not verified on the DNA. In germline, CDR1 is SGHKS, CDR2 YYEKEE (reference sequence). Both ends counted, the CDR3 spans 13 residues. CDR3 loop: CASSWVGQGAFTF.

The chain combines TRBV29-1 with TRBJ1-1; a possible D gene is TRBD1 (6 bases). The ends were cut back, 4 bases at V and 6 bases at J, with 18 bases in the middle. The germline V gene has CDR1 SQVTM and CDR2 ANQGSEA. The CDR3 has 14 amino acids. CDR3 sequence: CSVAGTLTRAEAFF. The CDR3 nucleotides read TGCAGCGTTGCCGGGACACTTACGAGGGCTGAAGCTTTCTTT.

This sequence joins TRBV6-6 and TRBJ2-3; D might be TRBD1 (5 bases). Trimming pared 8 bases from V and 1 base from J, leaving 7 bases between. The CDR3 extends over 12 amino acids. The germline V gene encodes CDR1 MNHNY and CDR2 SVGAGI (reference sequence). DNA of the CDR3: TGTGCCAGCCAGGGCGGCACAGATACGCAGTATTTT. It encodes CASQGGTDTQYF.

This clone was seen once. The CDR3 DNA follows: TGTGCCAGCAGCTTAGACACTCGAGGGACTTTTAACACAGATACGCAGTATTTT. As protein: CASSLDTRGTFNTDTQYF. The chain combines TRBV11-3 with TRBJ2-3; possibly TRBD2 for D (6 bases). The CDR3 consists of 18 residues. The germline V and J ends were trimmed by 0 bases and 2 bases, with 18 bases remaining between them. CDR1 and CDR2 from the germline V gene are SGHNT and YENEEA.

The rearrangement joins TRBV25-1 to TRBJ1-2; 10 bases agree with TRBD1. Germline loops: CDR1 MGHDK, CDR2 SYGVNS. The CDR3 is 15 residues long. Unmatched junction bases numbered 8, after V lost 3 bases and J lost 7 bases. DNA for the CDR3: TGTGCCAGCAGTGAGCCTCGACAGGGGGCCAGTGGCTACACCTTC. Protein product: CASSEPRQGASGYTF.

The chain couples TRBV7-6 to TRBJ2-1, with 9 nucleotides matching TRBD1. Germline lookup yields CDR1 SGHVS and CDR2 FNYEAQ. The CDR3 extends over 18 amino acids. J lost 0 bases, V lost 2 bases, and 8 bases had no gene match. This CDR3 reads CASSLLFGTGISYNEQFF. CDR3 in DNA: TGTGCCAGCAGCTTACTCTTCGGGACAGGGATCTCCTACAATGAGCAGTTCTTC.

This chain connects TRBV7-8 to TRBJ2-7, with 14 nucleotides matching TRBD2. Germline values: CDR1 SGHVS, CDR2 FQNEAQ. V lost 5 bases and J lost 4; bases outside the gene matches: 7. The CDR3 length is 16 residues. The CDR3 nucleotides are TGTGCCAGCAGCCCGGGACTAGCGGGAGTAGCATACGAGCAGTACTTC. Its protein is CASSPGLAGVAYEQYF.

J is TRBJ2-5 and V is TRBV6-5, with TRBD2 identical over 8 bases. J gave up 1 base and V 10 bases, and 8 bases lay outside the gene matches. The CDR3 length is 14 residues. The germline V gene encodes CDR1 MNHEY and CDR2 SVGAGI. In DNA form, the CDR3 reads TGTGCCACCTCCCGGGGGGGACCCCAAGAGACCCAGTACTTC. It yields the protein CATSRGGPQETQYF.